This T cell receptor (beta chain) was sequenced for a study of CD8 T cells in ankylosing spondylitis. With V trimmed by 5 bases and J by 6 bases, 5 bases remained unmatched. In germline, CDR1 is SQVTM, CDR2 ANQGSEA. This CDR3 region has 13 residues. Via MiXCR, TCRdb re-called the 5' RACE reads, giving one row per CDR3 protein. The table lists fewer than 650,000 distinct CDR3 sequences, 10% to 15% of them singletons. This clonotype appeared a few times. Its antigen remains unknown. Study conclusions and caveats: Several of the motif variants were reported before in synovial fluid and blood from reactive arthritis. Seemingly characteristic of ankylosing spondylitis blood was a TCR beta motif consisting of fewer than 10 highly homologous variants. Disease-linked clones were reportedly significantly enriched in matched ankylosing spondylitis synovial fluid.

Sequencing was performed on blood, either unsorted or a sorted T cell fraction (not recorded which). The receptor comes from a male donor with ankylosing spondylitis. The chain employs TRBV29-1 and TRBJ2-2, with TRBD2 matching 8 bases. The CDR3 is CSVSGLVPGELFF. The CDR3 coding sequence is TGCAGCGTTTCGGGACTAGTTCCCGGGGAGCTGTTTTTT.